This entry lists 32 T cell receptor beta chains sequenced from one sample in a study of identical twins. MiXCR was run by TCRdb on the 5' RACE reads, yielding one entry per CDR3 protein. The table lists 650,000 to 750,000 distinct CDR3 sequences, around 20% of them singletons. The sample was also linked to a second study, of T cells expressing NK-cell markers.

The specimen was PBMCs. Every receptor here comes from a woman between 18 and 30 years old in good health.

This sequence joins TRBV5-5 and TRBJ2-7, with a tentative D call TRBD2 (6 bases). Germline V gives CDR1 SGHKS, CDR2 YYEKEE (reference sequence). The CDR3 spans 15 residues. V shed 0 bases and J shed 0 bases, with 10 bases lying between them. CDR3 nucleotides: TGTGCCAGCAGCTTGGTCGGGAGTACCTCCTACGAGCAGTACTTC. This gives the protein CASSLVGSTSYEQYF.

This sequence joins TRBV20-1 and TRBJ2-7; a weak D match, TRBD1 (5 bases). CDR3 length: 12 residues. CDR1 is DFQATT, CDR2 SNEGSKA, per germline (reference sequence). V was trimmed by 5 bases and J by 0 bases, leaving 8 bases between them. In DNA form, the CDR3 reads TGCAGTGCTTTAACAGGCTCCTACGAGCAGTACTTC. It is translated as CSALTGSYEQYF.

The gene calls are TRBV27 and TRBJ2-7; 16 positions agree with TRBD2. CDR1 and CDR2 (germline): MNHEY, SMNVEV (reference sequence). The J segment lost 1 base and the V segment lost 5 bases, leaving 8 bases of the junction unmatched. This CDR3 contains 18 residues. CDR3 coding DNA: TGTGCCAGCAGTATCGGGACTAGCGGGAGGGCCCCGTCCTACGAGCAGTACTTC. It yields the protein CASSIGTSGRAPSYEQYF.

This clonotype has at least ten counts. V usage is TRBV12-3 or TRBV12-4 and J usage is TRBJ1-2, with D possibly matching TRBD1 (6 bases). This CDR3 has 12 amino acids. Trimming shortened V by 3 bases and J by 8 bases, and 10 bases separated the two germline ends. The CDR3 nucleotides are TGTGCCAGCAGTTTTAACAGGGCGGGCTACACCTTC. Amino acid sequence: CASSFNRAGYTF.

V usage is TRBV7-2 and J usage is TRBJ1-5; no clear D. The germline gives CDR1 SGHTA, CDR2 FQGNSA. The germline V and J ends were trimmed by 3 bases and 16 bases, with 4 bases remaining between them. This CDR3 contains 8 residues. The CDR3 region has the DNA TGTGCCAGCAGCTTCCGACATTTT. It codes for CASSFRHF.

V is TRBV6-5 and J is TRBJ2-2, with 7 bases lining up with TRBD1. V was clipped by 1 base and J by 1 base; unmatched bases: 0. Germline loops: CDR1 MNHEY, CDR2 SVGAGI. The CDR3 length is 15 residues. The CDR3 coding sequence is TGTGCCAGCAGTTACTGGGACAGGAACACCGGGGAGCTGTTTTTT. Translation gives CASSYWDRNTGELFF.

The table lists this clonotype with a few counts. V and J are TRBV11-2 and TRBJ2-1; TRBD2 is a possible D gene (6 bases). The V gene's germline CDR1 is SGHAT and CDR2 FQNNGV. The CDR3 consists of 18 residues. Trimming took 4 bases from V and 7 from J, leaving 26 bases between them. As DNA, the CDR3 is TGTGCCAGCAGCTCATCCACCGCTCCGGGACTGCTTCGGAATGAGCAGTTCTTC. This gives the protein CASSSSTAPGLLRNEQFF.

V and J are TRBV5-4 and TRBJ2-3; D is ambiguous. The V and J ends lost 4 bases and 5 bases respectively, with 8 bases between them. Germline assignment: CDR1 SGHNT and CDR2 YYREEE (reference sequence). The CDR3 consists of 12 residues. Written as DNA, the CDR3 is TGTGCCAGCAGCCGAGGCCGAGATACGCAGTATTTT. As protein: CASSRGRDTQYF.

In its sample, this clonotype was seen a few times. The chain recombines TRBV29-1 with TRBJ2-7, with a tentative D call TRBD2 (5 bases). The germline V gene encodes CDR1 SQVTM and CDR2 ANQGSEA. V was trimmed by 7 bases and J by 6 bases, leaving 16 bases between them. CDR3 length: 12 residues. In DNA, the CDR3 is TGCAGCGCCGAGGGTTCTATGGGCGAGCAGTACTTC. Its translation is CSAEGSMGEQYF.

The chain's CDR3 is CASSTTASSYEQYF. CDR3 DNA: TGCGCCAGCAGCACCACAGCGAGCTCCTACGAGCAGTACTTC. The chain uses TRBV5-1 and TRBJ2-7, with D hard to call. V lost 4 bases and J lost 0, with 11 bases in between. Germline assignment: CDR1 SGHRS and CDR2 YFSETQ. The CDR3 totals 14 residues.

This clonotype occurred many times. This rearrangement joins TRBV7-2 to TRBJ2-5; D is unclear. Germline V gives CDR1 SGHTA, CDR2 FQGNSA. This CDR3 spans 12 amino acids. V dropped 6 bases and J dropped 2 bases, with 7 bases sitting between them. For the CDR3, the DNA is TGTGCCAGCAGTGAAATACAAGAGACCCAGTACTTC. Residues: CASSEIQETQYF.

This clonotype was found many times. The DNA for the CDR3 is TGTGCCAGCAGCCTTCAGGTTAACTATGGCTACACCTTC. Protein: CASSLQVNYGYTF. The chain is built from TRBV7-9 and TRBJ1-2; D not certain. CDR1 SEHNR and CDR2 FQNEAQ come from the germline V gene (reference sequence). This CDR3 comprises 13 residues. Between the trimmed V and J ends, which lost 5 bases and 1 base, there was a span of 8 bases.

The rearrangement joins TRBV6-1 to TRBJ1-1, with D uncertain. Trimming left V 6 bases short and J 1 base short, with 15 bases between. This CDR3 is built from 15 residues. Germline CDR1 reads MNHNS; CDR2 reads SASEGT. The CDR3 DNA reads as TGTGCCAGCAGCAAAGCCCGGGTCCAGAACACTGAAGCTTTCTTT. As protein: CASSKARVQNTEAFF.

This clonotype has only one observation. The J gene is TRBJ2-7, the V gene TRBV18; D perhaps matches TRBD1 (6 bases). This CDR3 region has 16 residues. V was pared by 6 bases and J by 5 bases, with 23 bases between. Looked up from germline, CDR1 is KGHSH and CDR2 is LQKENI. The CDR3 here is CASSLQGAQGSDEQYF. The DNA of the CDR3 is TGTGCCAGCTCCTTACAGGGCGCACAGGGATCGGACGAGCAGTACTTC.

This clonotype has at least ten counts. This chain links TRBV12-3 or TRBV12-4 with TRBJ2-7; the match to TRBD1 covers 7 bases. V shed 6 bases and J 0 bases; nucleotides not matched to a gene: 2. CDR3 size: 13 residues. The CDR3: CASSWDSSYEQYF. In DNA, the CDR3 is TGTGCCAGCAGCTGGGACAGCTCCTACGAGCAGTACTTC.

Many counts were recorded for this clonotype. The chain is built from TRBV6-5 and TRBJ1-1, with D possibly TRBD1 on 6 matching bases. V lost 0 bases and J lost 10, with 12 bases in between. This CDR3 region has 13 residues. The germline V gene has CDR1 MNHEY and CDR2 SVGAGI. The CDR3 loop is CASSYSGGLGAFF. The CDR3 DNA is TGTGCCAGCAGTTACTCAGGGGGGTTGGGAGCTTTCTTT.

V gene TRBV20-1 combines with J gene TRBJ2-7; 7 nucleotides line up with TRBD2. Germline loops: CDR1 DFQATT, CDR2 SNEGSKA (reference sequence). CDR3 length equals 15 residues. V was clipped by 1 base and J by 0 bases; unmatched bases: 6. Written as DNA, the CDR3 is TGCAGTGCTAGAGTGGCTAGCGGCGCCTCCTACGAGCAGTACTTC. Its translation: CSARVASGASYEQYF.

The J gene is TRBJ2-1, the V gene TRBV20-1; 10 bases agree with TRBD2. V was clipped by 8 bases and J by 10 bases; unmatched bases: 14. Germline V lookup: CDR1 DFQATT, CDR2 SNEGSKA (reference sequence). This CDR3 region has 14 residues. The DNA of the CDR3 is TGCAGTACCAGCACCATAGCGGGAGGTACCGAGCAGTTCTTC. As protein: CSTSTIAGGTEQFF.

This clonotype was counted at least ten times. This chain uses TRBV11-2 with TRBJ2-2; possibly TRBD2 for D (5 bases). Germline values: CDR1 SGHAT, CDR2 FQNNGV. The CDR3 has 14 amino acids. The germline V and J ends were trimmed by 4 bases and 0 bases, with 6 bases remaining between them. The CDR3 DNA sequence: TGTGCCAGCAGCTCGGGGACGAACACCGGGGAGCTGTTTTTT. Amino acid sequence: CASSSGTNTGELFF.

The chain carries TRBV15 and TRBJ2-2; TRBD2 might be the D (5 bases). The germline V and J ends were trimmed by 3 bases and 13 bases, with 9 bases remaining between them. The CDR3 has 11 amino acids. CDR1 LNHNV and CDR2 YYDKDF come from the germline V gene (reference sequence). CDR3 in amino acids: CATSSHRGLFF. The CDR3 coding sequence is TGTGCCACCAGCAGTCACCGGGGGCTGTTTTTT. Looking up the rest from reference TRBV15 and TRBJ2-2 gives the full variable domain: DAMVIQNPRYQVTQFGKPVTLSCSQTLNHNVMYWYQQKSSQAPKLLFHYYDKDFNNEADTPDNFQSRRPNTSFCFLDIRSPGLGDTAMYLCATSSHRGLFFGEGSRLTVL.

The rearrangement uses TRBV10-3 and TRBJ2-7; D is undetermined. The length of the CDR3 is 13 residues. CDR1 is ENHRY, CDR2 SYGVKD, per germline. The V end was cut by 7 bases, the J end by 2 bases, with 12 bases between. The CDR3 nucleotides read TGTGCCATCAACCTCGATACTACCTACGAGCAGTACTTC. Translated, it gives CAINLDTTYEQYF.

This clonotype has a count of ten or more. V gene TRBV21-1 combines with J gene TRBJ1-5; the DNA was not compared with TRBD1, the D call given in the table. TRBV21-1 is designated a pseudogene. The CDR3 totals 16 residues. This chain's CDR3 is CASSKDYRGPHQPQHF. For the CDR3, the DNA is TGTGCCAGCAGCAAAGATTATCGGGGGCCTCATCAGCCCCAGCATTTT.

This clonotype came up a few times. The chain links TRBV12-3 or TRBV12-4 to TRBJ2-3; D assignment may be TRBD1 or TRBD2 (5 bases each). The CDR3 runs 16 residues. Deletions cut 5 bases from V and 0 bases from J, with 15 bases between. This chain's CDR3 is CASSPLIGASTDTQYF. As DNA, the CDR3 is TGTGCCAGCAGTCCCCTTATCGGGGCCAGCACAGATACGCAGTATTTT.

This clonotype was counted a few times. The CDR3 loop is CSAEGAQETQYF. CDR3 DNA: TGCAGTGCTGAGGGCGCCCAAGAGACCCAGTACTTC. The chain links TRBV20-1 to TRBJ2-5, with TRBD2 as a possible D gene (5 bases). CDR1 and CDR2 from the germline V gene are DFQATT and SNEGSKA (reference sequence). Trimming removed 5 bases at V and 1 base at J, with 8 bases between. CDR3 size: 12 residues.

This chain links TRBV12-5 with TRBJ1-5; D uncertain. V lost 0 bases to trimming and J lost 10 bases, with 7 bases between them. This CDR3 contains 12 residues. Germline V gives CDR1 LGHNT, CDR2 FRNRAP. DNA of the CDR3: TGTGCTAGTGGTTTGGTCGAGGGACCCCAGCATTTT. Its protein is CASGLVEGPQHF.

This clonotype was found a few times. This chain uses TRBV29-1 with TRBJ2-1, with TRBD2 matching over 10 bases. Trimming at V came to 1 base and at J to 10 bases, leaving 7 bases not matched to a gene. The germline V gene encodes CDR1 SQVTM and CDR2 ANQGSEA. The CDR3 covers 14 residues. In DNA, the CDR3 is TGCAGCGTTGAAGGGCTAGCGGGAGAAGAAGAGCAGTTCTTC. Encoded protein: CSVEGLAGEEEQFF.

The CDR3 nucleotides are TGTGCCAGACCCACATCCTACTCCTACAATGAGCAGTTCTTC. Translation: CARPTSYSYNEQFF. V usage is TRBV6-1 and J usage is TRBJ2-1; D unresolved. Looked up from germline, CDR1 is MNHNS and CDR2 is SASEGT. The germline V and J ends were trimmed by 9 bases and 0 bases, with 12 bases remaining between them. This CDR3 has 14 residues.

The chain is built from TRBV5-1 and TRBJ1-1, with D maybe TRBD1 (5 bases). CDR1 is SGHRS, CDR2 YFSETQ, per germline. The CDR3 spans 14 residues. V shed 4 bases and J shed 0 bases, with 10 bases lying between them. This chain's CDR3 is CASSPGAVNTEAFF. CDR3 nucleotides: TGCGCCAGCAGCCCTGGGGCGGTGAACACTGAAGCTTTCTTT. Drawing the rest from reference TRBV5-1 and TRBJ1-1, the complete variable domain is KAGVTQTPRYLIKTRGQQVTLSCSPISGHRSVSWYQQTPGQGLQFLFEYFSETQRNKGNFPGRFSGRQFSNSRSEMNVSTLELGDSALYLCASSPGAVNTEAFFGQGTRLTVV.

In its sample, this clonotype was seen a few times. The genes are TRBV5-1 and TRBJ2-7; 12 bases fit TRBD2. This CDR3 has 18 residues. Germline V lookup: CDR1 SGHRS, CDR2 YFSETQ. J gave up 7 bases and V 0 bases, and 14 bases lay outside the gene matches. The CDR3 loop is CASSLGFQASGRAQEQYF. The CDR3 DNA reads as TGCGCCAGCAGCTTGGGGTTTCAAGCTAGCGGGAGGGCCCAAGAGCAGTACTTC.

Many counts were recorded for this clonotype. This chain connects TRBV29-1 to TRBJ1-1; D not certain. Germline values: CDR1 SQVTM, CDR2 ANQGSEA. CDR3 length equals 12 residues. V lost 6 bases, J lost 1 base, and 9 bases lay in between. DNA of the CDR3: TGCAGCGTCCGACTTACGAACACTGAAGCTTTCTTT. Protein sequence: CSVRLTNTEAFF.

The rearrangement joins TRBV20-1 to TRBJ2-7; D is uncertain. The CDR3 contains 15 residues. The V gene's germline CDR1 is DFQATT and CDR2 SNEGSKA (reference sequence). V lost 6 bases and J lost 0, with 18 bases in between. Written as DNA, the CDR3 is TGCAGTGCCTCATTTAGACGGCTTTCCTCCTACGAGCAGTACTTC. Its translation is CSASFRRLSSYEQYF.

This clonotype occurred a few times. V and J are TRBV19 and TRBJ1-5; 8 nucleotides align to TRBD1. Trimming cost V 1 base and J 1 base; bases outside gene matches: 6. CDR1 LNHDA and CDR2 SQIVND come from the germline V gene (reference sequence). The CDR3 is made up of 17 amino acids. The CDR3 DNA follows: TGTGCCAGTAGTATAGGGACAGGGAAAGGGAGCAATCAGCCCCAGCATTTT. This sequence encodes CASSIGTGKGSNQPQHF.